This T cell receptor (delta chain) emerged from a study of γδ T cells in repeated Plasmodium falciparum infection. Study information: Over about 640 days, donors received four mosquito-bite P. falciparum NF54 infections. Malian repertoires were sampled cross-sectionally without transmission and longitudinally through febrile malaria. Study-wide points: Vgamma9/Vdelta2+ T cells showed a stable polyclonal repertoire with shared TCRgamma sequences.

Flow sorting of PBMC yielded separate Vgamma9/Vdelta2+ and Vdelta2-negative gammadelta T cell populations for bulk repertoire analysis. TCRdb reran clone calling via CATT on the multiplex PCR reads. The table includes roughly 90,000 delta-chain clones, 0.98% detected once. Germline loops: CDR1 GEAIGNYY, CDR2 EKD. This CDR3 region has 20 residues. This clone has ten or more counts. The antigen is undetermined. A read error likely explains why the TCRdb protein, taken from a much larger clone, differs from this DNA's translation at residue 19; the protein shown is translated from the DNA. Sequenced: gamma-delta T cells from blood. The chain combines TRDV2 with TRDJ1; 10 positions match TRDD3. The clonotype originates from a pool of human donors (malaria-infected and uninfected, not separated). CDR3 coding DNA: TGTGCCTGTGACACTGATCAAAACTGGGGGATCGAAGGGTACACCGATAAACTCACCTTT. This codes for CACDTDQNWGIEGYTDKLTF.